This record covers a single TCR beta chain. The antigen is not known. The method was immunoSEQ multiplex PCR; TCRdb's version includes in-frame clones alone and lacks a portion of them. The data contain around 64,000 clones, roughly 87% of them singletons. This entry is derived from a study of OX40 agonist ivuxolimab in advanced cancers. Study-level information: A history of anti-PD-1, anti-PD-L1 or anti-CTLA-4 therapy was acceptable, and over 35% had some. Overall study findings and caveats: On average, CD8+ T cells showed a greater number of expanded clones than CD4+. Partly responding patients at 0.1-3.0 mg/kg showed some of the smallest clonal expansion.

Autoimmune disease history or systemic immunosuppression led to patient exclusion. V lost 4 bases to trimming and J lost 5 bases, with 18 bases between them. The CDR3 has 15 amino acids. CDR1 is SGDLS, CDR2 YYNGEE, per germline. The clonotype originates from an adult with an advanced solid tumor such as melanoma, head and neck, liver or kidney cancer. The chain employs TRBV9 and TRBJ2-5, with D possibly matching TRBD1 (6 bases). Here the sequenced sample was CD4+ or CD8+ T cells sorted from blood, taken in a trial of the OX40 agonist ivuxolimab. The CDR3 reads CASSTRPQGMETQYF. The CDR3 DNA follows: TGTGCCAGCAGCACCCGACCACAGGGTATGGAGACCCAGTACTTC.